The 5 T cell receptor beta chains below were found in one sample sequenced in a study of OX40 agonist ivuxolimab in advanced cancers. Library prep was done by the immunoSEQ multiplex PCR assay. TCRdb re-hosts the immuneACCESS table, in-frame sequences only. Its copies lack some clones; in the studies checked, an unresolved V gene accounts for under half of them, and the cause for the rest is not known. Present in this sample are tens of thousands of clones, about 92% of which were seen just once. 0.85% to 1.2% of the sample lies in the top ten. The sequences come from CD4+ or CD8+ T cells sorted from blood, collected in a trial of the OX40 agonist ivuxolimab. These receptors originate from an adult with an advanced solid tumor such as melanoma, head and neck, liver or kidney cancer.

This rearrangement joins TRBV5-6 to TRBJ2-5; 7 nucleotides agree with TRBD2. The CDR3 contains 16 residues. With 2 bases clipped from V and 5 bases from J, the junction kept 12 bases outside the gene matches. The germline V gene has CDR1 SGHDT and CDR2 YYEEEE. The CDR3 loop is CASSLAGLDLRETQYF. Written as DNA, the CDR3 is TGTGCCAGCAGCTTAGCGGGGCTCGACCTTCGGGAGACCCAGTACTTC.

The V gene is TRBV15, the J gene TRBJ1-3; D is uncertain. V was pared by 1 base and J by 0 bases, with 10 bases between. The CDR3 runs to 16 residues. Germline values: CDR1 LNHNV, CDR2 YYDKDF (reference sequence). The CDR3 here is CATSRGKPFSGNTIYF. The CDR3, as DNA: TGTGCCACCAGCAGAGGAAAACCCTTCTCTGGAAACACCATATATTTT.

V usage is TRBV6-5 and J usage is TRBJ1-2; tentatively, D is TRBD1 (5 bases). Germline CDR1 is MNHEY and CDR2 is SVGAGI. The CDR3 is 16 residues long. V was trimmed by 4 bases and J by 2 bases, leaving 17 bases between them. CDR3 DNA: TGTGCCAGCAGTTCGCTACAGGTTTTTCGAAACTATGGCTACACCTTC. Translated: CASSSLQVFRNYGYTF.

This clone was picked up a small number of times. The gene calls are TRBV19 and TRBJ2-3; the D gene is possibly TRBD1 (6 bases). The germline V gene encodes CDR1 LNHDA and CDR2 SQIVND (reference sequence). This CDR3 has 14 amino acids. The V gene lost 6 bases and the J gene lost 5 bases, with 15 bases spanning the gap. This CDR3 reads CASSTQGLKDTQYF. Written as DNA, the CDR3 is TGTGCCAGTAGCACACAGGGTTTGAAAGATACGCAGTATTTT.

This chain links TRBV10-3 with TRBJ1-1, with TRBD1 identical over 9 bases. Germline V gives CDR1 ENHRY, CDR2 SYGVKD. The J segment lost 11 bases and the V segment lost 2 bases, leaving 9 bases of the junction unmatched. The CDR3 length is 14 residues. CDR3 nucleotide sequence: TGTGCCATCAGTGAGCCCCGGGACAGGGTGTCCGCTTTCTTT. The encoded protein is CAISEPRDRVSAFF.